The 2 T cell receptor beta chains listed next were all sequenced from one sample in a study of OX40 agonist ivuxolimab in advanced cancers. Profiled with immunoSEQ multiplex PCR; TCRdb holds only in-frame clones, not every one. The table records tens of thousands of clones, around 91% of them present only once. The specimen was CD4+ or CD8+ T cells sorted from blood, collected in a trial of the OX40 agonist ivuxolimab. Every receptor here comes from an adult with an advanced solid tumor such as melanoma, head and neck, liver or kidney cancer.

The chain uses TRBV9 and TRBJ1-2, with no clear D. Trimming pared 0 bases from V and 2 bases from J, leaving 5 bases between. The CDR3 runs 13 residues. Per the germline V gene, CDR1 is SGDLS and CDR2 is YYNGEE. CDR3 protein: CASSVGENYGYTF. The CDR3 nucleotides are TGTGCCAGCAGCGTAGGGGAGAACTATGGCTACACCTTC. Full variable domain (outside the CDR3, taken from reference TRBV9 and TRBJ1-2): DSGVTQTPKHLITATGQRVTLRCSPRSGDLSVYWYQQSLDQGLQFLIQYYNGEERAKGNILERFSAQQFPDLHSELNLSSLELGDSALYFCASSVGENYGYTFGSGTRLTVV.

The table lists this clone with a count of one. The chain couples TRBV25-1 to TRBJ1-1; D might be TRBD1 (5 bases). Between the trimmed V and J ends, which lost 1 base and 0 bases, there was a span of 9 bases. Germline assignment: CDR1 MGHDK and CDR2 SYGVNS. The CDR3 extends over 15 amino acids. The CDR3 bases are TGTGCCAGCAGTGAATCGGGGGGAATGAACACTGAAGCTTTCTTT. Translating it yields CASSESGGMNTEAFF.